This section outlines one T cell receptor beta chain sequence together with its context. The antigen is not known. A read error may account for a junction end that differs from germline. The CDR3 length is 14 residues. Germline assignment: CDR1 MGHRA and CDR2 YSYEKL. This record comes from a study of tumor and adjacent non-tumor tissue in lung cancer. Study details: Each sample yielded roughly 4.2 million productive TCRbeta reads on average. Study-wide results and limits: Normal lung showed higher cumulative top 100 clone frequency than tumor. Significantly higher TCR diversity was found in tumor than normal lung.

RNA was extracted from bulk tissue without any cell sorting. This non-tumor lung sample came from over 3 cm beyond the tumor edge. Three rounds of nested PCR, following a modified ARM-PCR protocol, produced the TCRbeta library. TCRdb recomputed calls from the multiplex PCR reads with MiXCR, one row per CDR3 protein. The sample lists fewer than 90,000 distinct CDR3 sequences; roughly 77% were seen once. V usage is TRBV4-1 and J usage is TRBJ2-1; TRBD2 might be the D (5 bases). The sample comprised distant non-tumor lung tissue. The TCR comes from a woman in her 50s with non-small cell lung cancer. This CDR3 reads CASSPEPGYNGQFF. The DNA of the CDR3 is TGCGCCAGTAGCCCCGAGCCGGGGTACAATGGGCAGTTCTTC.